One sample yielded the 2 T cell receptor beta chains listed below, sequenced in a study of cytomegalovirus exposure and HLA in healthy donors. The primer mix had 60 Vbeta and 13 Jbeta primers. This table comes from immunoSEQ multiplex PCR, and its TCRdb copy is limited to in-frame clones, with some not included. Of around 150,000 clones listed, about 82% were seen once; the top ten hold under 2%. Sequencing input: PBMCs. The receptors derive from a female donor in good health and CMV-seropositive.

The J gene is TRBJ2-1, the V gene TRBV5-1; TRBD1 is a possible D gene (7 bases). The germline V and J ends were trimmed by 4 bases and 4 bases, with 18 bases remaining between them. This CDR3 contains 16 residues. CDR1 SGHRS and CDR2 YFSETQ come from the germline V gene. The CDR3 sequence: CASSVNQGGGYNEQFF. The CDR3 DNA reads TGCGCCAGCAGCGTAAATCAGGGGGGAGGTTACAATGAGCAGTTCTTC.

This sequence joins TRBV7-9 and TRBJ2-7, with D tentatively TRBD2 (6 bases). The CDR3 has 15 amino acids. Germline V gives CDR1 SEHNR, CDR2 FQNEAQ (reference sequence). Deletions cut 1 base from V and 2 bases from J, with 12 bases between. This CDR3 reads CASSLEGGVAYEQYF. The CDR3 coding sequence is TGTGCCAGCAGCTTAGAAGGAGGGGTGGCCTACGAGCAGTACTTC.